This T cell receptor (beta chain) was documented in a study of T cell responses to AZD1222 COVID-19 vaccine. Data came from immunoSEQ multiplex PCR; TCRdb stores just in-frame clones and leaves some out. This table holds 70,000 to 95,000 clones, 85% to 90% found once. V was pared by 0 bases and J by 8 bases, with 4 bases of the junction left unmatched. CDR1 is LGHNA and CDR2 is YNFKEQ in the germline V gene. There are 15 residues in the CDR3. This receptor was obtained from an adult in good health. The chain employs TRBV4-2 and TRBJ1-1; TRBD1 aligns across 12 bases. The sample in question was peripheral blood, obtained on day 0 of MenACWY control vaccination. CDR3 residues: CASSQDSGTGGEAFF. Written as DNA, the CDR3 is TGTGCCAGCAGCCAAGACTCCGGGACAGGGGGCGAAGCTTTCTTT.